This T cell receptor beta chain was sequenced in a study of cytomegalovirus exposure and HLA in healthy donors. V was pared by 5 bases and J by 1 base, with 14 bases between. The CDR3 is 15 amino acids. The V gene's germline CDR1 is KGHSH and CDR2 LQKENI. Comments on this clone: As yet, its antigen is unknown.

Findings and limits, study-wide: Donors were assumed by presence/absence analyses to have roughly uniform sequencing depth. In vitro, a few CMV-associated chains proved specific for CMV antigens. By a later analysis, the bulk of CMV-associated TCR beta chains appeared HLA-restricted.

Use of 60 Vbeta and 13 Jbeta primers characterized the PCR. Produced via immunoSEQ multiplex PCR; TCRdb's table is partial and in-frame only. The data contain approximately 150,000 clones, roughly 80% of them singletons. Sequenced: PBMCs. The clonotype comes from a man aged 35-49 years in good health and CMV-seronegative. This chain links TRBV18 with TRBJ1-1, with a tentative D call TRBD1 (6 bases). The CDR3 DNA reads TGTGCCAGCTCAGATTCCGGGACACAGAACACTGAAGCTTTCTTT. Translation: CASSDSGTQNTEAFF.